These 32 T cell receptor beta chains originate from one sample sequenced in a study of blood T cell repertoires in COVID-19. Sequencing used immunoSEQ multiplex PCR; TCRdb keeps in-frame clones, though not all of them. The data show approximately 160,000 clones, over 90% seen once. Source material: peripheral blood. The receptors were sampled from a middle-aged man with acute or convalescent COVID-19.

V is TRBV7-2 and J is TRBJ1-2; no clear D gene. CDR3 length: 14 amino acids. V lost 1 base, J lost 4 bases, and 10 bases lay in between. Per the germline V gene, CDR1 is SGHTA and CDR2 is FQGNSA. The CDR3 here is CASSLEAGTYGYTF. In DNA, the CDR3 is TGTGCCAGCAGCTTAGAGGCAGGCACCTATGGCTACACCTTC.

The rearrangement links TRBV5-1 to TRBJ2-1; D is perhaps TRBD2 (5 bases). This CDR3 is built from 15 residues. Per the germline V gene, CDR1 is SGHRS and CDR2 is YFSETQ. Trimming stripped 4 bases from V and 5 bases from J, with 16 bases between. The CDR3 loop reads CASSPWAAENNEQFF. The CDR3 nucleotides are TGCGCCAGCAGCCCCTGGGCAGCGGAGAACAATGAGCAGTTCTTC.

This clone was found once. The rearrangement uses TRBV11-2 and TRBJ2-1, with TRBD2 identical over 8 bases. The CDR3 is 16 residues long. Germline values: CDR1 SGHAT, CDR2 FQNNGV. Losses at the gene ends were 5 bases for V and 0 bases for J; bases not matched to a gene: 6. The CDR3 DNA sequence: TGTGCCAGCAGCGACGCTAGCGGGCGCTCCTACAATGAGCAGTTCTTC. Amino acids: CASSDASGRSYNEQFF.

This clone appeared a few times. The genes are TRBV18 and TRBJ2-7; 7 nucleotides align to TRBD2. Germline V gene lookup returns CDR1 KGHSH and CDR2 LQKENI. V was clipped by 3 bases and J by 0 bases; unmatched bases: 5. This CDR3 has 15 residues. The CDR3 DNA reads as TGTGCCAGCTCACCCCCTAGCGGTTACTCCTACGAGCAGTACTTC. The encoded protein is CASSPPSGYSYEQYF.

The V and J genes are TRBV6-5 and TRBJ2-1; D possibly corresponds to TRBD2 (6 bases). CDR3 size: 15 residues. V shed 1 base and J shed 0 bases, with 7 bases lying between them. The germline V gene has CDR1 MNHEY and CDR2 SVGAGI. The CDR3, as DNA: TGTGCCAGCAGTTACTTCGGGAGCTCCTACAATGAGCAGTTCTTC. This codes for CASSYFGSSYNEQFF.

CDR3 sequence reads: CASSFTSGSPYEQYF. The CDR3, as DNA: TGCGCCAGCAGCTTTACTAGCGGGAGTCCATACGAGCAGTACTTC. This sequence joins TRBV5-1 and TRBJ2-7; TRBD2 matches 11 bases. The germline gives CDR1 SGHRS, CDR2 YFSETQ. This CDR3 is built from 15 residues. Unmatched junction bases numbered 5, after V lost 2 bases and J lost 4 bases.

The genes are TRBV9 and TRBJ2-7; 10 bases map to TRBD2. The trim removed 1 base at V and 0 bases at J, leaving 4 bases unmatched. Germline V gives CDR1 SGDLS, CDR2 YYNGEE. The CDR3 runs 16 residues. In nucleotides, the CDR3 is TGTGCCAGCAGCGTATCAAGGACTAGCGGCTCCTACGAGCAGTACTTC. As protein: CASSVSRTSGSYEQYF.

This clone showed up just once. The chain links TRBV19 to TRBJ2-7; D remains ambiguous. CDR3 length: 14 residues. In germline, CDR1 is LNHDA, CDR2 SQIVND (reference sequence). V was clipped by 5 bases and J by 0 bases, with 11 bases between them. CDR3 in DNA: TGTGCCAGTAGTGATCTGATTAGCTCCTACGAGCAGTACTTC. Translated, it gives CASSDLISSYEQYF.

This clone was detected once. This sequence joins TRBV5-5 and TRBJ1-5; D uncertain. Germline CDR1 and CDR2: SGHKS and YYEKEE (reference sequence). The germline V and J ends were trimmed by 0 bases and 9 bases, with 13 bases remaining between them. The CDR3 runs to 14 residues. The CDR3 region is CASSLGAARGPQHF. The CDR3 DNA sequence: TGTGCCAGCAGCTTGGGGGCAGCGCGGGGGCCCCAGCATTTT.

The V and J genes are TRBV29-1 and TRBJ2-7; D might be TRBD2 (5 bases). This CDR3 is 17 amino acids long. V was cut by 7 bases and J by 0 bases, with 25 bases left in between. The germline V gene has CDR1 SQVTM and CDR2 ANQGSEA. The CDR3 coding sequence is TGCAGCGCCGCGGGTTTGGCGGCGGGCCTGAGCTCCTACGAGCAGTACTTC. Translation gives CSAAGLAAGLSSYEQYF.

In its sample, this clone was seen once. The chain links TRBV9 to TRBJ1-6, with 7 bases lining up with TRBD1. The CDR3 runs 17 residues. Unmatched junction bases numbered 8, after V lost 0 bases and J lost 5 bases. Germline V CDR1 and CDR2: SGDLS, YYNGEE. CDR3 residues: CASSVDGQGVDNSPLHF. In nucleotides, the CDR3 is TGTGCCAGCAGCGTAGATGGGCAGGGGGTAGATAATTCACCCCTCCACTTT. Variable domain in full (rest from reference TRBV9 and TRBJ1-6): DSGVTQTPKHLITATGQRVTLRCSPRSGDLSVYWYQQSLDQGLQFLIQYYNGEERAKGNILERFSAQQFPDLHSELNLSSLELGDSALYFCASSVDGQGVDNSPLHFGNGTRLTVT.

This chain connects TRBV11-2 to TRBJ1-2, with TRBD1 matching 8 bases. This CDR3 has 14 amino acids. V shed 1 base and J 8 bases; nucleotides not matched to a gene: 6. Germline values: CDR1 SGHAT, CDR2 FQNNGV. In nucleotides, the CDR3 is TGTGCCAGCAGCTTAGGGCAGGGGGCGTTAGGCTACACCTTC. Its translation is CASSLGQGALGYTF.

The CDR3, as DNA: TGTGCCAGCAGCTTAGCCCCCTTGAGGACTGAAGCTTTCTTT. This gives the protein CASSLAPLRTEAFF. The chain links TRBV7-9 to TRBJ1-1; D uncertain. The CDR3 sequence is 14 residues long. The germline gives CDR1 SEHNR, CDR2 FQNEAQ (reference sequence). With 0 bases removed from V and 5 bases from J, the gap between germline ends came to 10 bases. Combining the CDR3 with reference TRBV7-9 and TRBJ1-1 gives the whole variable domain DTGVSQNPRHKITKRGQNVTFRCDPISEHNRLYWYRQTLGQGPEFLTYFQNEAQLEKSRLLSDRFSAERPKGSFSTLEIQRTEQGDSAMYLCASSLAPLRTEAFFGQGTRLTVV.

This rearrangement joins TRBV5-4 to TRBJ2-7, with D possibly being TRBD2 (5 bases). This CDR3 has 13 amino acids. With 0 bases removed from V and 5 bases from J, the gap between germline ends came to 9 bases. Germline V CDR1 and CDR2: SGHNT, YYREEE (reference sequence). The CDR3 region has the DNA TGTGCCAGCAGCTTGGGGACTCGGGACGAGCAGTACGTC. Its translation is CASSLGTRDEQYV.

J is TRBJ2-1 and V is TRBV4-2, with a possible D match to TRBD2 (5 bases). Germline V lookup: CDR1 LGHNA, CDR2 YNFKEQ. This CDR3 is built from 15 residues. V was cut by 3 bases and J by 9 bases, with 18 bases left in between. The CDR3 reads CASSQTREASPEQFF. The CDR3 region has the DNA TGTGCCAGCAGCCAGACGCGTGAGGCTAGCCCTGAGCAGTTCTTC.

The chain employs TRBV7-9 and TRBJ2-7; the D is unclear. V shed 5 bases and J shed 7 bases, with 15 bases lying between them. Per the germline V gene, CDR1 is SEHNR and CDR2 is FQNEAQ (reference sequence). The CDR3 contains 13 residues. The CDR3 sequence is CASSKTPDGEQYV. The CDR3 region has the DNA TGTGCCAGCAGCAAAACACCCGACGGGGAGCAGTACGTC.

Only one count was recorded for this clone. The chain combines TRBV13 with TRBJ1-5; D is undetermined. The length of the CDR3 is 13 residues. Trimming cost V 3 bases and J 5 bases, with 8 bases left between them. Germline CDR1 and CDR2: PRHDT and FYEKMQ (reference sequence). CDR3: CASSLRGYQPQHF. The CDR3 bases are TGTGCCAGCAGCTTGCGAGGGTATCAGCCCCAGCATTTT.

V gene TRBV27 combines with J gene TRBJ2-3; 11 bases align to TRBD2. The V gene end was trimmed by 5 bases and the J gene end by 5 bases; junction bases not matched to a gene: 12. The length of the CDR3 is 17 residues. Germline V gene data show CDR1 as MNHEY and CDR2 as SMNVEV (reference sequence). The CDR3 region has the DNA TGTGCCAGCAGTCGACAACCGGGACTAGCGGAGGGAGATACGCAGTATTTT. The encoded protein is CASSRQPGLAEGDTQYF.

This clone appeared a few times. The J gene is TRBJ2-5, the V gene TRBV5-1; TRBD2 matches 8 bases. Germline V CDR1 and CDR2: SGHRS, YFSETQ. The CDR3 covers 15 residues. After removal of 1 base from V and 2 bases from J, the junction contained 4 bases not matched to a gene. The CDR3 is CASSLSSGPQETQYF. In DNA form, the CDR3 reads TGCGCCAGCAGCTTGTCTAGCGGGCCACAAGAGACCCAGTACTTC. The full variable domain, its missing parts supplied by reference TRBV5-1 and TRBJ2-5, is KAGVTQTPRYLIKTRGQQVTLSCSPISGHRSVSWYQQTPGQGLQFLFEYFSETQRNKGNFPGRFSGRQFSNSRSEMNVSTLELGDSALYLCASSLSSGPQETQYFGPGTRLLVL.

The chain combines TRBV7-9 with TRBJ2-1, with 12 nucleotides matching TRBD2. The CDR3 is 15 residues long. V dropped 7 bases and J dropped 8; count of bases not matched to a gene: 9. Germline V CDR1 and CDR2: SEHNR, FQNEAQ (reference sequence). CDR3 sequence: CASTQRASGRDEQFF. The CDR3 region has the DNA TGTGCCAGCACCCAGAGGGCTAGCGGGAGGGATGAGCAGTTCTTC.

This chain's CDR3 is CASSHRAGGQGLVLYEQYF. The CDR3 DNA reads as TGTGCCAGCAGCCACCGCGCAGGGGGACAGGGCCTGGTCCTCTACGAGCAGTACTTC. The chain combines TRBV7-2 with TRBJ2-7; TRBD1 matches at 9 bases. This CDR3 is 19 amino acids long. Trimming at V came to 5 bases and at J to 3 bases, leaving 20 bases not matched to a gene. CDR1 and CDR2 from the germline V gene are SGHTA and FQGNSA.

V and J are TRBV18 and TRBJ2-5; 7 bases line up with TRBD2. V lost 6 bases to trimming and J lost 0 bases; unmatched junction nucleotides: 10. Germline CDR1 is KGHSH and CDR2 is LQKENI. The CDR3 totals 16 residues. The CDR3 nucleotides are TGTGCCAGCTCGCCTCCCACCACTAGCGACCAAGAGACCCAGTACTTC. It encodes CASSPPTTSDQETQYF. Full variable domain (outside the CDR3, taken from reference TRBV18 and TRBJ2-5): NAGVMQNPRHLVRRRGQEARLRCSPMKGHSHVYWYRQLPEEGLKFMVYLQKENIIDESGMPKERFSAEFPKEGPSILRIQQVVRGDSAAYFCASSPPTTSDQETQYFGPGTRLLVL.

The chain joins TRBV28 to TRBJ2-1; 8 positions match TRBD1. The CDR3 is 14 amino acids. CDR1 is MDHEN, CDR2 SYDVKM, per germline. After removal of 2 bases from V and 13 bases from J, the junction contained 10 bases not matched to a gene. DNA of the CDR3: TGTGCCAGCAGTTTAATGGCAGGGGGCGCCCCTCAGTTCTTC. Translation: CASSLMAGGAPQFF.

The chain has TRBV6-2 or TRBV6-3 and TRBJ1-5; possible D gene TRBD1, 5 bases. The germline V gene encodes CDR1 MNHEY and CDR2 SVGEGT. V was trimmed by 5 bases and J by 3 bases, leaving 8 bases between them. This CDR3 is built from 13 residues. The CDR3 loop is CASSRQLNQPQHF. The DNA of the CDR3 is TGTGCCAGCAGTCGACAGCTCAATCAGCCCCAGCATTTT.

This sequence joins TRBV2 and TRBJ2-3; 9 bases match TRBD1. Germline assignment: CDR1 SNHLY and CDR2 FYNNEI. The CDR3 loop spans 14 amino acids. The V gene end was trimmed by 7 bases and the J gene end by 5 bases; junction bases not matched to a gene: 7. Here the CDR3 DNA reads TGTGCCAGCAAAACAGGGGGCGGCGGAGATACGCAGTATTTT. This translates into CASKTGGGGDTQYF.

For this clone: The same CDR3 is also encoded by other DNA sequences in this sample. The chain links TRBV6-5 to TRBJ1-2, with 7 bases matching TRBD1. CDR3 length equals 13 residues. J gave up 5 bases and V 6 bases, and 6 bases lay outside the gene matches. In germline, CDR1 is MNHEY, CDR2 SVGAGI. CDR3 in amino acids: CASSYTGDYGYTF. CDR3 DNA sequence: TGTGCCAGCAGCTATACAGGGGATTATGGCTACACCTTC.

This chain connects TRBV4-3 to TRBJ1-3; possibly TRBD1 for D (6 bases). The CDR3 sequence is 15 residues long. The V gene lost 0 bases and the J gene lost 2 bases, with 8 bases spanning the gap. CDR1 and CDR2 from the germline V gene are LGHNA and YSLEER. CDR3 nucleotides: TGCGCCAGCAGCCAAGATTGGGGGCCTGGAAACACCATATATTTT. Amino acids: CASSQDWGPGNTIYF.

The V gene is TRBV27, the J gene TRBJ1-5; D is ambiguous. Germline V lookup: CDR1 MNHEY, CDR2 SMNVEV (reference sequence). Between the trimmed V and J ends, which lost 3 bases and 3 bases, there was a span of 9 bases. The CDR3 is 14 amino acids. CDR3 sequence reads: CASSLGRINQPQHF. In nucleotides, the CDR3 is TGTGCCAGCAGTTTGGGCAGAATCAATCAGCCCCAGCATTTT.

The chain couples TRBV10-2 to TRBJ1-1; unclear D gene. V was pared by 2 bases and J by 6 bases, with 13 bases between. The germline CDR1 and CDR2 sequences are WSHSY and SAAADI. There are 14 residues in the CDR3. The CDR3 sequence: CASSEPRLGAEAFF. The CDR3 nucleotides are TGCGCCAGCAGTGAGCCGAGGCTCGGCGCTGAAGCTTTCTTT.

The CDR3 region is CASSYPPQGVWAQYF. CDR3 in DNA: TGTGCCAGCAGTTACCCACCGCAGGGGGTTTGGGCCCAGTACTTC. The V and J genes are TRBV6-6 and TRBJ2-5; 7 nucleotides agree with TRBD1. The CDR3 is made up of 15 amino acids. The V segment lost 2 bases and the J segment 9 bases; nucleotides outside the gene matches: 12. CDR1 MNHNY and CDR2 SVGAGI come from the germline V gene (reference sequence).

The chain recombines TRBV14 with TRBJ1-1; 7 nucleotides match TRBD1. The CDR3 has 12 residues. Unmatched junction bases numbered 3, after V lost 3 bases and J lost 8 bases. CDR1 and CDR2 from the germline V gene are SGHDN and FVKESK. In DNA, the CDR3 is TGTGCCAGCAGCCAGAACAGGGGAGAAGCTTTCTTT. Translating it yields CASSQNRGEAFF.

The chain combines TRBV7-3 with TRBJ2-1; 10 bases line up with TRBD1. This CDR3 has 14 residues. Germline V gene lookup returns CDR1 SGHTA and CDR2 FQGTGA. V trimming: 5 bases; J trimming: 7 bases; junction bases outside the gene matches: 5. The CDR3 sequence: CASSTGTGVNEQFF. CDR3 DNA: TGTGCCAGCAGCACCGGGACAGGGGTGAATGAGCAGTTCTTC.